One and the same sample provided the 19 T cell receptor beta chains below, sequenced in a study of cytomegalovirus exposure and HLA in healthy donors (dated by TCRdb to 2017 to 2019). Receptor amplification or capture employed the immunoSEQ multiplex PCR assay. The multiplex PCR relied on a mix of 60 forward primers for TCR Vbeta segments and 13 reverse primers for TCR Jbeta segments. What TCRdb holds here is the immuneACCESS table cut down to in-frame rearrangements. Part of the clones is not present; checked against another copy, under half of the missing clones reflect an unresolved V gene, and the others are unexplained. The sample table records some 120,000 clones; roughly 76% of these occur just once. The ten largest clones add up to about 13% of the sample. The sequenced sample consisted of PBMCs. Every receptor here comes from a woman aged 55-69 years in good health and CMV-seropositive.

The CDR3 here is CALQGGQYNSPLHF. CDR3 sequence (DNA): TGTGCCTTACAGGGGGGACAGTATAATTCACCCCTCCACTTT. The genes are TRBV28 and TRBJ1-6, with 8 bases fitting TRBD1. The CDR3 sequence is 14 residues long. Germline CDR1 reads MDHEN; CDR2 reads SYDVKM. The trim removed 11 bases at V and 4 bases at J, leaving 7 bases unmatched.

This clone was counted a single time. V usage is TRBV7-6 and J usage is TRBJ2-1, with a tentative D call TRBD1 (6 bases). The CDR3 length is 15 residues. Between the trimmed V and J ends, which lost 1 base and 4 bases, there was a span of 11 bases. Germline V gene sequence: CDR1 SGHVS, CDR2 FNYEAQ. For the CDR3, the DNA is TGTGCCAGCAGCTTAGACTCGACAGGATACAATGAGCAGTTCTTC. Protein: CASSLDSTGYNEQFF. Supplemented by reference TRBV7-6 and TRBJ2-1, the full variable domain reads GAGVSQSPRYKVTKRGQDVALRCDPISGHVSLYWYRQALGQGPEFLTYFNYEAQQDKSGLPNDRFSAERPEGSISTLTIQRTEQRDSAMYRCASSLDSTGYNEQFFGPGTRLTVL.

The count of this clone is one. This chain links TRBV19 with TRBJ1-5; 8 bases line up with TRBD1. The CDR3 is 14 residues long. Trimming took 5 bases from V and 7 from J; bases not matched to a gene: 7. Germline loops: CDR1 LNHDA, CDR2 SQIVND (reference sequence). CDR3 in amino acids: CASSLGQGSQPQHF. CDR3 DNA sequence: TGTGCCAGTAGTTTAGGACAGGGTAGCCAGCCCCAGCATTTT.

The CDR3, as DNA: TGTGCCAGCACCCTCCGGGACAGGGTTTACAATGAGCAGTTCTTC. Its translation: CASTLRDRVYNEQFF. This chain joins TRBV7-2 and TRBJ2-1, with 9 bases fitting TRBD1. The CDR3 sequence is 15 residues long. V trimming: 7 bases; J trimming: 4 bases; junction bases outside the gene matches: 8. Germline CDR1 is SGHTA and CDR2 is FQGNSA.

The rearrangement uses TRBV2 and TRBJ2-7, with 7 nucleotides matching TRBD1. Germline trimming cut 1 base from V and 4 bases from J; bases unmatched to any gene: 4. This CDR3 region has 14 residues. The germline gives CDR1 SNHLY, CDR2 FYNNEI. The DNA of the CDR3 is TGTGCCAGCAGTGAAGTCGGGACAGATTACGAGCAGTACTTC. It specifies CASSEVGTDYEQYF.

In this sample, this clone turned up once. CDR3 region: CASSANRAGANVLTF. CDR3 nucleotides: TGTGCCAGTAGTGCCAACAGGGCTGGGGCCAACGTCCTGACTTTC. This chain uses TRBV19 with TRBJ2-6; D is possibly TRBD1 (6 bases). CDR1 and CDR2 from the germline V gene are LNHDA and SQIVND (reference sequence). The CDR3 is 15 amino acids. Deletions cut 5 bases from V and 2 bases from J, with 10 bases between.

This chain joins TRBV7-2 and TRBJ1-1; D not certain. There are 16 residues in the CDR3. CDR1 is SGHTA, CDR2 FQGNSA, per germline. The ends were cut back, 3 bases at V and 6 bases at J, with 20 bases in the middle. Written as DNA, the CDR3 is TGTGCCAGCAGCTTGCACGGATCCCCATTGGGCGCTGAAGCTTTCTTT. Its protein product is CASSLHGSPLGAEAFF. Together with reference TRBV7-2 and TRBJ1-1, the CDR3 gives the full variable domain: GAGVSQSPSNKVTEKGKDVELRCDPISGHTALYWYRQSLGQGLEFLIYFQGNSAPDKSGLPSDRFSAERTGGSVSTLTIQRTQQEDSAVYLCASSLHGSPLGAEAFFGQGTRLTVV.

This clone was counted a few times. The rearrangement joins TRBV18 to TRBJ1-5; no definite D call. Trimming took 4 bases from V and 2 from J, leaving 12 bases between them. Germline CDR1 and CDR2: KGHSH and LQKENI. The CDR3 is made up of 15 amino acids. The CDR3 DNA is TGTGCCAGCTCACAGCAGTCAGCGGGCAATCAGCCCCAGCATTTT. Protein sequence: CASSQQSAGNQPQHF.

This chain uses TRBV11-2 with TRBJ1-1; weak D call: TRBD1 (6 bases). Germline CDR1 reads SGHAT; CDR2 reads FQNNGV. This CDR3 has 14 amino acids. V was clipped by 7 bases and J by 0 bases, with 12 bases between them. Written as DNA, the CDR3 is TGTGCCAGCACATACAGGGCCATGAACACTGAAGCTTTCTTT. Translation: CASTYRAMNTEAFF.

The chain carries TRBV9 and TRBJ2-1, with D perhaps TRBD1 (7 bases). The CDR3 totals 18 residues. The V gene lost 2 bases and the J gene lost 3 bases, with 21 bases spanning the gap. Per germline, CDR1 SGDLS and CDR2 YYNGEE. In nucleotides, the CDR3 is TGTGCCAGCAGCGTCACAGGGGTCCTAGCGATGAGCTACAATGAGCAGTTCTTC. It encodes CASSVTGVLAMSYNEQFF.

The rearrangement uses TRBV30 and TRBJ1-5; D is undetermined. This CDR3 is built from 12 residues. In germline, CDR1 is GTSNPN, CDR2 SVGIG (reference sequence). The ends were cut back, 1 base at V and 6 bases at J, with 7 bases in the middle. CDR3 residues: CAWSASGQPQHF. CDR3 sequence (DNA): TGTGCCTGGAGTGCTAGTGGTCAGCCCCAGCATTTT.

This rearrangement joins TRBV5-1 to TRBJ1-1, with TRBD1 matching over 11 bases. Germline V lookup: CDR1 SGHRS, CDR2 YFSETQ. The CDR3 spans 14 residues. Trimming cost V 4 bases and J 5 bases; bases outside gene matches: 4. CDR3 in DNA: TGCGCCAGCAGCATGGGACAGGGGGGGACTGAAGCTTTCTTT. Amino acid sequence: CASSMGQGGTEAFF.

V gene TRBV4-3 combines with J gene TRBJ1-2; weak D call: TRBD1 (5 bases). This CDR3 spans 14 amino acids. The V end was cut by 0 bases, the J end by 6 bases, with 11 bases between. Germline V lookup: CDR1 LGHNA, CDR2 YSLEER. CDR3 DNA sequence: TGCGCCAGCAGCCAAGATGACAGCCATCATGGCTACACCTTC. It translates to CASSQDDSHHGYTF.

The chain uses TRBV6-6 and TRBJ1-3; a possible D gene is TRBD1 (5 bases). This CDR3 is built from 12 residues. The V gene lost 7 bases and the J gene lost 7 bases, with 11 bases spanning the gap. CDR1 is MNHNY, CDR2 SVGAGI, per germline (reference sequence). The CDR3 sequence: CASISGRNTIYF. CDR3 bases: TGTGCCAGCATCTCAGGGAGGAACACCATATATTTT.

The J gene is TRBJ2-1, the V gene TRBV19, with 7 bases that match TRBD1. Trimming cost V 6 bases and J 6 bases; bases outside gene matches: 11. Per germline, CDR1 LNHDA and CDR2 SQIVND (reference sequence). This CDR3 contains 15 residues. The CDR3 protein is CASSKDRDEGNEQFF. Here the CDR3 DNA reads TGTGCCAGTAGCAAAGACAGGGACGAAGGCAATGAGCAGTTCTTC.

The chain employs TRBV11-3 and TRBJ2-2; 7 bases fit TRBD1. V trimming: 8 bases; J trimming: 4 bases; junction bases outside the gene matches: 4. Germline-derived CDR1 and CDR2 are SGHNT and YENEEA. This CDR3 comprises 13 residues. The CDR3: CASRDSSTGELFF. The CDR3 nucleotides are TGTGCCAGCCGGGACAGCTCCACCGGGGAGCTGTTTTTT.

The chain uses TRBV7-8 and TRBJ1-5; 7 bases agree with TRBD1. Germline-derived CDR1 and CDR2 are SGHVS and FQNEAQ. The CDR3 runs 15 residues. The V segment lost 5 bases and the J segment 0 bases; nucleotides outside the gene matches: 4. The CDR3: CASSRNRGSNQPQHF. For the CDR3, the DNA is TGTGCCAGCAGCCGTAACAGGGGTAGCAATCAGCCCCAGCATTTT.

The chain joins TRBV5-4 to TRBJ2-5; D possibly corresponds to TRBD2 (6 bases). This CDR3 comprises 14 residues. The germline V gene encodes CDR1 SGHNT and CDR2 YYREEE (reference sequence). Trimming took off 2 bases at V and 4 bases at J, with 12 bases between the two ends. The CDR3 DNA reads as TGTGCCAGCAGCTTCCCGGGAGATGGAGAGACCCAGTACTTC. Protein sequence: CASSFPGDGETQYF.

With respect to this clone: The same CDR3 can be traced to other DNA sequences in this sample. This rearrangement joins TRBV7-3 to TRBJ1-1; the D gene is possibly TRBD1 (5 bases). The CDR3 is 13 amino acids. The germline V and J ends were trimmed by 5 bases and 1 base, with 8 bases remaining between them. Germline CDR1 reads SGHTA; CDR2 reads FQGTGA. CDR3 amino acids: CASSLGQNTEAFF. For the CDR3, the DNA is TGTGCCAGCAGCCTCGGACAGAACACTGAAGCTTTCTTT.